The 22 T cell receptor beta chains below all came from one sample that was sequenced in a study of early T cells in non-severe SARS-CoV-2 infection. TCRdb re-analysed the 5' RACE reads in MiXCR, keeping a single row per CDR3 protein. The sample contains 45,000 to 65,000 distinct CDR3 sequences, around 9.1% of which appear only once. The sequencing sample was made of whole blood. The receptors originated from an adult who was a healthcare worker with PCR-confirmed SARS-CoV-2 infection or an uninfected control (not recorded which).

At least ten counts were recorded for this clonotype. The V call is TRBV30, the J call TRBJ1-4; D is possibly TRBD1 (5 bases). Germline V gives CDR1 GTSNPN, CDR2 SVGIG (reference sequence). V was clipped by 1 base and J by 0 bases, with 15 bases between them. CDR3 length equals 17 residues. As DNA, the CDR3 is TGTGCCTGGAGTGACCACGGGGGGGTCGCAACTAATGAAAAACTGTTTTTT. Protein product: CAWSDHGGVATNEKLFF. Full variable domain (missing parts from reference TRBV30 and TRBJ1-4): SQTIHQWPATLVQPVGSPLSLECTVEGTSNPNLYWYRQAAGRGLQLLFYSVGIGQISSEVPQNLSASRPQDRQFILSSKKLLLSDSGFYLCAWSDHGGVATNEKLFFGSGTQLSVL.

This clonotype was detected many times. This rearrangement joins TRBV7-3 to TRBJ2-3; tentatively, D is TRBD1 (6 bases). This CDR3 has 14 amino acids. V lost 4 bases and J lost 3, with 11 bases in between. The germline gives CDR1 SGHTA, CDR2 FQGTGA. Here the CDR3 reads CASSSGTNTDTQYF. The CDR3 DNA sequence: TGTGCCAGCAGCTCCGGGACAAATACAGATACGCAGTATTTT.

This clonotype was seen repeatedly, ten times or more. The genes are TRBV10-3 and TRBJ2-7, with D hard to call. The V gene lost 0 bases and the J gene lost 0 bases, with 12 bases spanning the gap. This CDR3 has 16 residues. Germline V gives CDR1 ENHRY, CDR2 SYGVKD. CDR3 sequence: CAISESAFSSSYEQYF. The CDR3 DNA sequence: TGTGCCATCAGTGAGTCCGCCTTCTCTAGCTCCTACGAGCAGTACTTC.

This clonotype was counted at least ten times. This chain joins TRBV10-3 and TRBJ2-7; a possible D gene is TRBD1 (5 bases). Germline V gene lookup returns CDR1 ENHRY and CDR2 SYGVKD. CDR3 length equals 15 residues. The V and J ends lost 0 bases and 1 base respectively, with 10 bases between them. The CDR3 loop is CAISESIGASYEQYF. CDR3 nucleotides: TGTGCCATCAGTGAGTCGATAGGGGCATCCTACGAGCAGTACTTC.

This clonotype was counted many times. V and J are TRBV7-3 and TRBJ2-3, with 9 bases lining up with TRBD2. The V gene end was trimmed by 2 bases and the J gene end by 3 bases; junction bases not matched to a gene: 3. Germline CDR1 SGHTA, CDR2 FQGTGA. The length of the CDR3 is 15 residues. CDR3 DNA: TGTGCCAGCAGCTTAGCGGGGGGGCGAACAGATACGCAGTATTTT. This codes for CASSLAGGRTDTQYF.

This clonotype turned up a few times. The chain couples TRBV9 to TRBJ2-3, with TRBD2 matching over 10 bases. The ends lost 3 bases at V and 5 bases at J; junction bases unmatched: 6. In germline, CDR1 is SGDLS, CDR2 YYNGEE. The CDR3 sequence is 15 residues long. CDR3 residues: CASSALAGEGDTQYF. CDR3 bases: TGTGCCAGCAGCGCTCTAGCGGGAGAGGGAGATACGCAGTATTTT.

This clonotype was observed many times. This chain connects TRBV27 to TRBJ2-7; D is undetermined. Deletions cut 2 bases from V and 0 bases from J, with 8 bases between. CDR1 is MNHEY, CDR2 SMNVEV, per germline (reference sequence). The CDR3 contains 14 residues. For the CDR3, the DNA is TGTGCCAGCAGTTTAAGACTTGACTCCTACGAGCAGTACTTC. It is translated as CASSLRLDSYEQYF.

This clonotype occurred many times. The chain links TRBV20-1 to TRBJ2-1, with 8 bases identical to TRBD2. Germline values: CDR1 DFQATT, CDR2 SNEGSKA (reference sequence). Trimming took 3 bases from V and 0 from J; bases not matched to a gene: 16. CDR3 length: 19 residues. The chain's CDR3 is CSASLRGRPGKSSYNEQFF. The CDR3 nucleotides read TGCAGTGCTAGCCTTCGCGGGAGGCCCGGTAAGAGCTCCTACAATGAGCAGTTCTTC.

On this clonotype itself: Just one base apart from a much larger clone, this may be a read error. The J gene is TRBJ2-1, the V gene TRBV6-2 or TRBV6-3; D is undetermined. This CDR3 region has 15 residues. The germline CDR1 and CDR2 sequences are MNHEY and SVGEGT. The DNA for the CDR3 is TGTGCCAGCGGTTACACAAGGCTAGTTCGGAATGAGCAGTTCTTC. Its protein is CASGYTRLVRNEQFF.

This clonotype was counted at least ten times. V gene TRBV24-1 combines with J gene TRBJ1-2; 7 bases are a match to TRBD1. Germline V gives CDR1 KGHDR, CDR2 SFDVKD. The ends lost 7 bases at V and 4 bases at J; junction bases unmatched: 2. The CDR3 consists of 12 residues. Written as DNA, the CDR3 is TGTGCCACCAGAGGGGACAGCTATGGCTACACCTTC. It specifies CATRGDSYGYTF.

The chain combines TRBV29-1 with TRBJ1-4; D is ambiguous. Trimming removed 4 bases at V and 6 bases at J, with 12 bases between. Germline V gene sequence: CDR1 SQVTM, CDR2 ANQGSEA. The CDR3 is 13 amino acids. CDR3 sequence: CSVGGILDEKLFF. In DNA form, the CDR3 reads TGCAGCGTTGGAGGAATCCTTGATGAAAAACTGTTTTTT.

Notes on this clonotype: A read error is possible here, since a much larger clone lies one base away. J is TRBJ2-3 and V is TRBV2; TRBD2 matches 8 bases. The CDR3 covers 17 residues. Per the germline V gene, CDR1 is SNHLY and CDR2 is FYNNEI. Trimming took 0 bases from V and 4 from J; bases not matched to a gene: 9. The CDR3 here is CASSEARLAGNADTQYF. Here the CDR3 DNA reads TGTGCCAGCAGTGAAGCAAGATTAGCGGGAAACGCAGATACGCAGTATTTT.

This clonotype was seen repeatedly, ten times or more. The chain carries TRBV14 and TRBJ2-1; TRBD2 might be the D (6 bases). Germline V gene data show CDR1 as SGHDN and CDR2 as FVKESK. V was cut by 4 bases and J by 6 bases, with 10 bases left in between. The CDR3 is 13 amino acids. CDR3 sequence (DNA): TGTGCCAGCAGCCCCACTAGCTTCAATGAGCAGTTCTTC. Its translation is CASSPTSFNEQFF.

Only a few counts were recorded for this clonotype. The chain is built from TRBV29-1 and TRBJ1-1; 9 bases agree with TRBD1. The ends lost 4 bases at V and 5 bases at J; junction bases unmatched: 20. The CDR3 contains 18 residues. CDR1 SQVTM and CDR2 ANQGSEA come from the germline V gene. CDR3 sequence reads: CSVAPGTGNFWVRTEAFF. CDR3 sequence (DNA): TGCAGCGTTGCACCCGGGACAGGGAATTTTTGGGTGAGGACTGAAGCTTTCTTT.

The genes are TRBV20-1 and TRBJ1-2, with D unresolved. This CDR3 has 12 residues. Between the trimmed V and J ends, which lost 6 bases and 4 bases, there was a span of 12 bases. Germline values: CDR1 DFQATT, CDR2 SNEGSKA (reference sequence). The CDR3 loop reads CSATGPSYGYTF. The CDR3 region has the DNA TGCAGTGCAACCGGGCCAAGCTATGGCTACACCTTC.

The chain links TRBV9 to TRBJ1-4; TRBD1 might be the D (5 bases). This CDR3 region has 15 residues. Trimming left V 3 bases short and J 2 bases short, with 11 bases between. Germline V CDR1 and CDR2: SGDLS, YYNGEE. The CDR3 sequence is CASSEAGKTNEKLFF. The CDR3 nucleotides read TGTGCCAGCAGCGAAGCAGGGAAGACTAATGAAAAACTGTTTTTT.

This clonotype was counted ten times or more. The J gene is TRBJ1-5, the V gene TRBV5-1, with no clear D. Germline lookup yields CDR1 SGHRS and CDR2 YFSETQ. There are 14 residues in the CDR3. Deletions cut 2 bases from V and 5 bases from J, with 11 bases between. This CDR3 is CASSFGSRDQPQHF. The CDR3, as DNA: TGCGCCAGCAGCTTCGGGAGTAGGGATCAGCCCCAGCATTTT.

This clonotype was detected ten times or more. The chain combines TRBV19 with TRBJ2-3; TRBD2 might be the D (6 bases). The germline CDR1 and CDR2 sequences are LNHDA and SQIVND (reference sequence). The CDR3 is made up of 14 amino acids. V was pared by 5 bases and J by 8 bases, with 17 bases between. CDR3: CASSSQRALGTQYF. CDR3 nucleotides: TGTGCCAGTAGTTCCCAGCGGGCTCTTGGTACGCAGTATTTT.

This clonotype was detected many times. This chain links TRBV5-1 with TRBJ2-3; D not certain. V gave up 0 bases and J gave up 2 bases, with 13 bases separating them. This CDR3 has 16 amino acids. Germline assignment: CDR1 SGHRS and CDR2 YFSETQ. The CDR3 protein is CASSLGSIRATDTQYF. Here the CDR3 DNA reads TGCGCCAGCAGCTTGGGATCTATACGGGCCACAGATACGCAGTATTTT. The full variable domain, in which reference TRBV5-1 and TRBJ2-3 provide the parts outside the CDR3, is KAGVTQTPRYLIKTRGQQVTLSCSPISGHRSVSWYQQTPGQGLQFLFEYFSETQRNKGNFPGRFSGRQFSNSRSEMNVSTLELGDSALYLCASSLGSIRATDTQYFGPGTRLTVL.

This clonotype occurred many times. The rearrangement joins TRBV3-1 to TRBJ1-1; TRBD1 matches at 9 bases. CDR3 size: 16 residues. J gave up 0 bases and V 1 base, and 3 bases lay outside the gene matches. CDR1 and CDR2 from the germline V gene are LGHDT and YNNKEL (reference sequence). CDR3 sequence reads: CASSQGDRVLNTEAFF. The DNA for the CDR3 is TGTGCCAGCAGCCAAGGGGACAGGGTATTGAACACTGAAGCTTTCTTT. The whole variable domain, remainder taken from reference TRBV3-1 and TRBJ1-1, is DTAVSQTPKYLVTQMGNDKSIKCEQNLGHDTMYWYKQDSKKFLKIMFSYNNKELIINETVPNRFSPKSPDKAHLNLHINSLELGDSAVYFCASSQGDRVLNTEAFFGQGTRLTVV.

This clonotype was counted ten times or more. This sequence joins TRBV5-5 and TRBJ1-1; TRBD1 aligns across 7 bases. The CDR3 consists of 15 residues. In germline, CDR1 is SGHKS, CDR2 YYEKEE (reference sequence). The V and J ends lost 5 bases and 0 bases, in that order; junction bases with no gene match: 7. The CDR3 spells CASRRGRGMNTEAFF. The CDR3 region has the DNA TGTGCCAGCAGAAGGGGGCGAGGGATGAACACTGAAGCTTTCTTT.

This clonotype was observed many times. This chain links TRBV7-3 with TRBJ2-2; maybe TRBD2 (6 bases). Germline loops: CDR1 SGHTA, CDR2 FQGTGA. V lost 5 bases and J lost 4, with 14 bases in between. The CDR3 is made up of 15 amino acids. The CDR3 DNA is TGTGCCAGCAGCCTCCTAGGAGGGTTCACCGGGGAGCTGTTTTTT. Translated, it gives CASSLLGGFTGELFF.